The 15 T cell receptor beta chains below all came from one sample that was sequenced in a study of regulatory T cells in long-lasting Graves disease (dated by TCRdb to about 2021). The sample's time point, from its label and the paper: newly diagnosed GD, antithyroid drugs for less than 3 months. For both TCR sequencing and RNA sequencing, RNA was extracted from PBMCs in TRIzol. Libraries were built with multiplex PCR. The sequencing machine was an Illumina HiSeq 4000. iRepertoire HTBI primers and Arm-PCR amplification of CDR3 regions were used to construct TCR beta libraries. TCRdb passed the public sequencing reads through fastp at Q25 and MiXCR, retaining productive beta sequences. Each CDR3 protein gets just one entry, which takes the most common genes and DNA from the rows behind it. The sample table lists about 540,000 distinct CDR3 sequences, approximately 15% of them with a count of one. The ten largest account for more than 8.5% of the sample.

These data also featured in a second study, about T cells in Graves' hyperthyroidism and ophthalmopathy.

The input for sequencing was peripheral blood mononuclear cells (PBMCs), taken at new diagnosis, from a patient treated with antithyroid drugs. Receptors originate from a man aged 25 to 40 with Graves disease. Donor details come from another sample of the same person, matched by shared clones.

The chain employs TRBV11-2 and TRBJ2-1; D is perhaps TRBD1 (5 bases). The CDR3 is 13 amino acids. Trimming left V 6 bases short and J 4 bases short, with 10 bases between. Germline V gives CDR1 SGHAT, CDR2 FQNNGV. The CDR3 DNA is TGTGCCAGCAGTCACGACAGATACAATGAGCAGTTCTTC. It yields the protein CASSHDRYNEQFF. Full variable domain (outside the CDR3, taken from reference TRBV11-2 and TRBJ2-1): EAGVAQSPRYKIIEKRQSVAFWCNPISGHATLYWYQQILGQGPKLLIQFQNNGVVDDSQLPKDRFSAERLKGVDSTLKIQPAKLEDSAVYLCASSHDRYNEQFFGPGTRLTVL.

At least ten counts were recorded for this clonotype. This chain links TRBV27 with TRBJ2-3, with 9 bases fitting TRBD2. The CDR3 consists of 13 residues. The germline CDR1 and CDR2 sequences are MNHEY and SMNVEV (reference sequence). The V and J ends lost 1 base and 14 bases, in that order; junction bases with no gene match: 7. The CDR3 sequence is CASSLFAGGLWYF. CDR3 nucleotide sequence: TGTGCCAGCAGTTTATTCGCGGGAGGGCTTTGGTATTTT.

Many counts were recorded for this clonotype. The chain is built from TRBV7-9 and TRBJ2-7; D is uncertain. The CDR3 is made up of 14 amino acids. Germline CDR1 reads SEHNR; CDR2 reads FQNEAQ (reference sequence). V gave up 4 bases and J gave up 3 bases, with 13 bases separating them. The CDR3, as DNA: TGTGCCAGCAGCTCCAAGTCGGCCTACTACGAGCAGTACTTC. It specifies CASSSKSAYYEQYF.

This clonotype was counted many times. CDR3 nucleotide sequence: TGTGCCAGCAGTTTACGGGGACCCACTGAAGCTTTCTTT. It translates to CASSLRGPTEAFF. The chain combines TRBV27 with TRBJ1-1, with D possibly matching TRBD1 (5 bases). Trimming stripped 2 bases from V and 4 bases from J, with 8 bases between. Germline lookup yields CDR1 MNHEY and CDR2 SMNVEV (reference sequence). The CDR3 runs to 13 residues.

This clonotype has at least ten counts. This chain links TRBV15 with TRBJ1-1, with unresolved D. The germline V and J ends were trimmed by 3 bases and 1 base, with 12 bases remaining between them. CDR1 and CDR2 from the germline V gene are LNHNV and YYDKDF (reference sequence). This CDR3 has 15 residues. DNA of the CDR3: TGTGCCACCAGCAGGACCCCCACACAGAACACTGAAGCTTTCTTT. Amino acids: CATSRTPTQNTEAFF.

This clonotype was picked up a small number of times. J is TRBJ1-2 and V is TRBV13, with 8 bases that match TRBD1. The germline V gene has CDR1 PRHDT and CDR2 FYEKMQ (reference sequence). Trimming took 4 bases from V and 4 from J; bases not matched to a gene: 5. CDR3 length equals 14 residues. CDR3 residues: CASSSDRVGYGYTF. CDR3 DNA sequence: TGTGCCAGCAGCTCGGACAGGGTGGGCTATGGCTACACCTTC.

The table lists this clonotype with many counts. The chain employs TRBV2 and TRBJ1-4; D ambiguous. Trimming took 10 bases from V and 8 from J, leaving 17 bases between them. The CDR3 sequence is 13 residues long. The germline V gene has CDR1 SNHLY and CDR2 FYNNEI. DNA of the CDR3: TGTGCCACCGTGGGAGGTGGAGGGGAAAAACTGTTTTTT. It translates to CATVGGGGEKLFF.

With respect to this clonotype: A much larger clone sits a single nucleotide away, making a read error possible. The chain carries TRBV12-3 or TRBV12-4 and TRBJ1-5, with 7 bases matching TRBD1. CDR3 length equals 14 residues. CDR3 region: CANSLEGADQPQHF. The CDR3, as DNA: TGTGCCAACAGTTTAGAGGGGGCGGATCAGCCCCAGCATTTT.

This clonotype has at least ten counts. V is TRBV13 and J is TRBJ2-7; 7 nucleotides align to TRBD2. The trim removed 0 bases at V and 6 bases at J, leaving 5 bases unmatched. Germline loops: CDR1 PRHDT, CDR2 FYEKMQ (reference sequence). This CDR3 has 14 residues. The DNA for the CDR3 is TGTGCCAGCAGCTTAGGGCAGGGCGGGGGCGAGCAGTACTTC. It translates to CASSLGQGGGEQYF. The full variable domain, completed using reference TRBV13 and TRBJ2-7, is AAGVIQSPRHLIKEKRETATLKCYPIPRHDTVYWYQQGPGQDPQFLISFYEKMQSDKGSIPDRFSAQQFSDYHSELNMSSLELGDSALYFCASSLGQGGGEQYFGPGTRLTVT.

This clonotype was counted many times. The chain is built from TRBV12-3 or TRBV12-4 and TRBJ2-7; D possibly corresponds to TRBD2 (6 bases). V was trimmed by 6 bases and J by 3 bases, leaving 21 bases between them. This CDR3 spans 16 amino acids. CDR3 region: CASSAPSGRGSYEQYF. For the CDR3, the DNA is TGTGCCAGCAGCGCACCTTCGGGTCGGGGGAGCTACGAGCAGTACTTC.

The chain couples TRBV3-1 to TRBJ2-2, with 8 bases matching TRBD2. Per germline, CDR1 LGHDT and CDR2 YNNKEL (reference sequence). The CDR3 is made up of 14 amino acids. The J segment lost 1 base and the V segment lost 8 bases, leaving 3 bases of the junction unmatched. The CDR3: CASGRGGNTGELFF. CDR3 DNA: TGTGCCAGCGGACGGGGGGGGAACACCGGGGAGCTGTTTTTT. Full variable domain (missing parts from reference TRBV3-1 and TRBJ2-2): DTAVSQTPKYLVTQMGNDKSIKCEQNLGHDTMYWYKQDSKKFLKIMFSYNNKELIINETVPNRFSPKSPDKAHLNLHINSLELGDSAVYFCASGRGGNTGELFFGEGSRLTVL.

DNA for the CDR3: TGTGCCAGCAGCCCCTATTACACCGGGGAGCTGTTTTTT. Its translation is CASSPYYTGELFF. The J gene is TRBJ2-2, the V gene TRBV7-9; D is unresolved. V lost 5 bases, J lost 3 bases, and 7 bases lay in between. Germline values: CDR1 SEHNR, CDR2 FQNEAQ (reference sequence). There are 13 residues in the CDR3.

This chain connects TRBV19 to TRBJ2-3; no definite D call. Per the germline V gene, CDR1 is LNHDA and CDR2 is SQIVND (reference sequence). The CDR3 consists of 13 residues. V was pared by 1 base and J by 5 bases, with 7 bases between. Written as DNA, the CDR3 is TGTGCCAGTAGTATAGTATCGGAAGATACGCAGTATTTT. This gives the protein CASSIVSEDTQYF.

This clonotype appeared many times. The chain joins TRBV9 to TRBJ2-3; a possible D gene is TRBD2 (6 bases). This CDR3 is built from 17 residues. V dropped 4 bases and J dropped 2 bases, with 20 bases sitting between them. Germline-derived CDR1 and CDR2 are SGDLS and YYNGEE. The CDR3 region has the DNA TGTGCCAGCAGCCTATCTCTACCGGGAGACCCCACAGATACGCAGTATTTT. Protein sequence: CASSLSLPGDPTDTQYF.

This clonotype was counted a few times. CDR3 region: CATSDSLAGGSLDTQYF. Written as DNA, the CDR3 is TGTGCCACCAGTGATTCCCTAGCGGGTGGGTCGCTGGATACGCAGTATTTT. V gene TRBV24-1 combines with J gene TRBJ2-3, with 8 bases fitting TRBD2. The CDR3 loop spans 17 amino acids. Per germline, CDR1 KGHDR and CDR2 SFDVKD. The J segment lost 6 bases and the V segment lost 2 bases, leaving 12 bases of the junction unmatched.